This T cell receptor (beta chain) was found in a study of cytomegalovirus exposure and HLA in healthy donors. Notes on this clone: Its antigen is still unknown.

Study findings and constraints: A later analysis reportedly found fewer N-insertions in an Asian-associated ancestry cluster than the approximately 700-donor mean. In a later analysis, compared with equally common non-associated chains, HLA-associated beta chains were more expanded.

A multiplex PCR was run with 60 Vbeta primers and 13 Jbeta primers. Produced via immunoSEQ multiplex PCR; TCRdb's table is partial and in-frame only. The repertoire holds 150,000 to 200,000 clones, approximately 86% seen once, with roughly 1.8% in the top ten. J gave up 7 bases and V 7 bases, and 9 bases lay outside the gene matches. CDR3 size: 14 residues. The V gene's germline CDR1 is MDHEN and CDR2 SYDVKM. The receptor was derived from a woman between 18 and 29 years old in good health and CMV-seronegative. The chain joins TRBV28 to TRBJ1-5, with TRBD1 matching 8 bases. Sequencing input: PBMCs. As DNA, the CDR3 is TGTGCCAGCACCCCAGGACAGGGAGGGCAGCCCCAGCATTTT. Its translation: CASTPGQGGQPQHF.